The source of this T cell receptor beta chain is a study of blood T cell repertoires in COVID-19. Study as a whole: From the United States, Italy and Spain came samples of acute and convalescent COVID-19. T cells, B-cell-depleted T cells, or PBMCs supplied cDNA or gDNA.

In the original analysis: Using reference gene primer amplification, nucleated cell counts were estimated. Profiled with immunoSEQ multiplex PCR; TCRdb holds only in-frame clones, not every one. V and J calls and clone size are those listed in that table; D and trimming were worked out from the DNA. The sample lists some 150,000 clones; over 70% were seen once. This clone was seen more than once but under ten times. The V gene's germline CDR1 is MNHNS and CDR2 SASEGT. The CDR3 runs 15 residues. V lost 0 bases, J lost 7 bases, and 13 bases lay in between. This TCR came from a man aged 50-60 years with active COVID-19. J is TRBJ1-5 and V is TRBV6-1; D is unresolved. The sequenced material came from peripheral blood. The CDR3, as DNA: TGTGCCAGCAGTGAAGCTACGGGTTCGTGGCAGCCCCAGCATTTT. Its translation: CASSEATGSWQPQHF.